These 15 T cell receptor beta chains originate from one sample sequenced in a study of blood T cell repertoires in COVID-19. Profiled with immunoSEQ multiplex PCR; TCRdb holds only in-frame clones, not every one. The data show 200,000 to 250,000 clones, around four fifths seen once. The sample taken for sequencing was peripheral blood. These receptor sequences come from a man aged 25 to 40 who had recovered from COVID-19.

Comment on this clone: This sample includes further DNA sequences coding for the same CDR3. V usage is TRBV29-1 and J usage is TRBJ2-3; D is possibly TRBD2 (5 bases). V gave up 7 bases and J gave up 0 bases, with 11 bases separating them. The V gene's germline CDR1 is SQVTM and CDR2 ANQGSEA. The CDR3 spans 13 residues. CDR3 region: CSAEGGSTDTQYF. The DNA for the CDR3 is TGCAGCGCCGAGGGTGGGAGCACAGATACGCAGTATTTT.

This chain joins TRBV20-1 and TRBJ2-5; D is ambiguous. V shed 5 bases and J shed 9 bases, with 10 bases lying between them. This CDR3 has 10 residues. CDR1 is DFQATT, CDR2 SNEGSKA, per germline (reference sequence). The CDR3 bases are TGCAGTGCTGCCACTGAGGCCCAGTACTTC. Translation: CSAATEAQYF.

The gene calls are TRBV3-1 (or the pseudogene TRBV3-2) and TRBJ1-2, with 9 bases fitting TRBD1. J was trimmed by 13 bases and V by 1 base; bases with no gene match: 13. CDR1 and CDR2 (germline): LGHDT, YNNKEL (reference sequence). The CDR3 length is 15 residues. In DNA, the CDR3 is TGTGCCAGCAGCCAAGTTCTGGGGGGACAGGGACAGATCACCTTC. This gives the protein CASSQVLGGQGQITF.

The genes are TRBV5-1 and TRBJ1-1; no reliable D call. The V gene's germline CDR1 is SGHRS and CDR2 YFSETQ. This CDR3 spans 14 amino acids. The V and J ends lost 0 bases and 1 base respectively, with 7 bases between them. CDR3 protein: CASSLEARNTEAFF. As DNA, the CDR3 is TGCGCCAGCAGCTTGGAAGCTCGGAACACTGAAGCTTTCTTT.

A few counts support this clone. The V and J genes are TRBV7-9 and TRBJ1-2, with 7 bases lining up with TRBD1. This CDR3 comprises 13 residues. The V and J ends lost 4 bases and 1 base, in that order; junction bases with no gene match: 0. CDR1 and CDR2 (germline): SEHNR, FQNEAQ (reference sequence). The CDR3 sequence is CASSWDSNYGYTF. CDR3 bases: TGTGCCAGCAGCTGGGACAGTAACTATGGCTACACCTTC.

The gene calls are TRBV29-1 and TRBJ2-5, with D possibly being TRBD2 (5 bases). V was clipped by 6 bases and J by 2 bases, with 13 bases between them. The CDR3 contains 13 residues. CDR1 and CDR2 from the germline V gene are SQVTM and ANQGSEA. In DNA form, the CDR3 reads TGCAGCGTCGGAGGCTACAGACAAGAGACCCAGTACTTC. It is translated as CSVGGYRQETQYF.

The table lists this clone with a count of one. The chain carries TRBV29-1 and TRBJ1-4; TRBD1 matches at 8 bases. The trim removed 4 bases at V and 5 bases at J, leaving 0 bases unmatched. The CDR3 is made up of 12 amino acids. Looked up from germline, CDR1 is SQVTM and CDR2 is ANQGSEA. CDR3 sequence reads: CSVGQGNEKLFF. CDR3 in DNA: TGCAGCGTTGGACAGGGGAATGAAAAACTGTTTTTT.

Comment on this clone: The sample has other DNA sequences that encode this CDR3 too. This CDR3 is CASSLADSPLHF. CDR3 nucleotides: TGTGCCAGCAGCTTAGCGGATTCACCCCTCCACTTT. V is TRBV5-4 and J is TRBJ1-6; D unclear. V shed 2 bases and J shed 8 bases, with 5 bases lying between them. This CDR3 spans 12 amino acids. The germline V gene has CDR1 SGHNT and CDR2 YYREEE (reference sequence).

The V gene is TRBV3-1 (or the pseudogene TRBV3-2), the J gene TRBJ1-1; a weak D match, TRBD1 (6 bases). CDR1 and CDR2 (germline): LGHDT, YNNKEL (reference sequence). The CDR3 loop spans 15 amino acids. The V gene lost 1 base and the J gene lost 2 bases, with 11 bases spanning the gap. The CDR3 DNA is TGTGCCAGCAGCCAAGTTTCAGGGGCTAACACTGAAGCTTTCTTT. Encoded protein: CASSQVSGANTEAFF.

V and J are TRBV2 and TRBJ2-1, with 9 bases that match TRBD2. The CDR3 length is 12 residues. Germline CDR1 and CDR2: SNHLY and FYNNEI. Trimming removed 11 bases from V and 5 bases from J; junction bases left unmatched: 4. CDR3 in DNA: TGTGCCTGCCGGACTAGCGACAATGAGCAGTTCTTC. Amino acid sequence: CACRTSDNEQFF.

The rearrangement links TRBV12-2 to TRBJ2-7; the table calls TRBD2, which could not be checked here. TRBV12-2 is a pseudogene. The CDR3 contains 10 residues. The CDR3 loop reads CARFCYEQYV. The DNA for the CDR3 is TGTGCAAGGTTCTGCTACGAGCAGTACGTC.

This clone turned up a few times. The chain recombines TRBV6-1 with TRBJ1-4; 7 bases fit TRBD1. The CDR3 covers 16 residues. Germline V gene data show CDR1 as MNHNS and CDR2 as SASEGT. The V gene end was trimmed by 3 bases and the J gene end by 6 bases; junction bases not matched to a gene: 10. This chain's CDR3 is CASSEGDRDGYEKLFF. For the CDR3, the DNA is TGTGCCAGCAGTGAGGGAGACAGGGACGGGTATGAAAAACTGTTTTTT.

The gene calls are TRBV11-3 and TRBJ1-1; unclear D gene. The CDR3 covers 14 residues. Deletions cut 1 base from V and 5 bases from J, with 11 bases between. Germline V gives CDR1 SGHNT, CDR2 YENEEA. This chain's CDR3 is CASSLAGGWTEAFF. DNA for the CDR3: TGTGCCAGCAGCTTAGCGGGAGGGTGGACTGAAGCTTTCTTT.

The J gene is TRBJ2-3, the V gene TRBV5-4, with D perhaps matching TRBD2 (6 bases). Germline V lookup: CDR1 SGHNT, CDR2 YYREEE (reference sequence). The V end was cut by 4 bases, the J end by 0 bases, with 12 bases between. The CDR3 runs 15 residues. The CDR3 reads CASSLLGGSTDTQYF. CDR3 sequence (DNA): TGTGCCAGCAGCCTACTCGGAGGGAGCACAGATACGCAGTATTTT.

The CDR3 reads CASHGQEESYEQYV. The CDR3 bases are TGTGCCAGCCACGGACAGGAAGAATCTTACGAGCAGTACGTC. The V call is TRBV6-5, the J call TRBJ2-7; the match to TRBD1 covers 7 bases. The CDR3 extends over 14 amino acids. Losses at the gene ends were 8 bases for V and 4 bases for J; bases not matched to a gene: 11. CDR1 is MNHEY and CDR2 is SVGAGI in the germline V gene.